A single sample gave rise to the 23 T cell receptor beta chains below, sequenced in a study of molecular identifiers for immune sequencing clone quantification. TCRdb called the PCR reads again in MiXCR, with one record for every CDR3 protein. The data contain about 640,000 distinct CDR3 sequences, about 20% of them seen just once; the ten biggest clones take up under 0.95%. Source material: naive CD8+ T cells from blood, with Jurkat cell RNA spiked in. Specified subset: FACS-sorted CD8+CD4-CCR7+CD45RA+ naive T cells. These receptors came from a human donor in good health. Some libraries in this study had Jurkat cell RNA spiked in.

This clonotype was picked up many times. The J gene is TRBJ2-1, the V gene TRBV6-5, with 9 bases matching TRBD2. J gave up 8 bases and V 4 bases, and 6 bases lay outside the gene matches. From germline, CDR1 is MNHEY and CDR2 SVGAGI. The CDR3 extends over 14 amino acids. The DNA of the CDR3 is TGTGCCAGCAGTTTAGGGACTAGCCCCGATGAGCAGTTCTTC. This gives the protein CASSLGTSPDEQFF.

This clonotype has at least ten counts. CDR3 in amino acids: CASSEKGAFGYTF. In DNA, the CDR3 is TGTGCCAGCAGTGAAAAAGGCGCCTTTGGCTACACCTTC. The rearrangement joins TRBV2 to TRBJ1-2, with unresolved D. CDR1 SNHLY and CDR2 FYNNEI come from the germline V gene. The CDR3 loop spans 13 amino acids. The V and J ends lost 2 bases and 7 bases respectively, with 11 bases between them.

This clonotype was observed a few times. This chain connects TRBV6-5 to TRBJ1-4, with D perhaps matching TRBD1 (5 bases). The germline V gene encodes CDR1 MNHEY and CDR2 SVGAGI. The ends were cut back, 0 bases at V and 2 bases at J, with 16 bases in the middle. This CDR3 spans 18 amino acids. The CDR3 DNA reads TGTGCCAGCAGTTACTCCGGAGGGCCTTGGGGGACTAATGAAAAACTGTTTTTT. Translation: CASSYSGGPWGTNEKLFF.

This clonotype showed up many times. The V and J genes are TRBV7-9 and TRBJ2-7, with D unclear. The CDR3 loop spans 14 amino acids. V was pared by 2 bases and J by 2 bases, with 10 bases between. Germline V lookup: CDR1 SEHNR, CDR2 FQNEAQ (reference sequence). CDR3 in amino acids: CASSLRHGAYEQYF. The CDR3 DNA reads TGTGCCAGCAGCTTAAGGCATGGCGCCTACGAGCAGTACTTC.

In regard to this clonotype: A much larger clone differs from this one at a single base, so this may be a read error. The rearrangement links TRBV2 to TRBJ1-4; weak D call: TRBD1 (5 bases). The CDR3 sequence is 13 residues long. Germline values: CDR1 SNHLY, CDR2 FYNNEI. The CDR3 coding sequence is TGTGCCAGCAGGCGGGACTTTAATGAAAAACTGCTTTTT. Its protein product is CASRRDFNEKLLF.

This clonotype was observed at least ten times. The chain uses TRBV3-1 and TRBJ2-3, with 12 bases aligning to TRBD2. Looked up from germline, CDR1 is LGHDT and CDR2 is YNNKEL (reference sequence). The CDR3 has 15 amino acids. With 4 bases clipped from V and 5 bases from J, the junction kept 4 bases outside the gene matches. The CDR3 is CASSPPGLAGDTQYF. The CDR3 DNA reads as TGTGCCAGCAGCCCCCCGGGACTAGCGGGAGATACGCAGTATTTT.

This clonotype was observed a handful of times. The V and J genes are TRBV28 and TRBJ1-4; 7 bases agree with TRBD1. The CDR3 has 16 residues. Trimming at V came to 7 bases and at J to 15 bases, leaving 23 bases not matched to a gene. Looked up from germline, CDR1 is MDHEN and CDR2 is SYDVKM. The CDR3 DNA sequence: TGTGCCAGCACCCCAGCCCCGGGACAGTCTCATGAAAAGTTGTTTTTT. Its protein product is CASTPAPGQSHEKLFF.

At least ten counts were recorded for this clonotype. The chain combines TRBV6-1 with TRBJ1-5; D is unresolved. CDR3 size: 13 residues. V was shortened by 2 bases and J by 10 bases, with 12 bases between the two germline ends. Germline loops: CDR1 MNHNS, CDR2 SASEGT. The CDR3 bases are TGTGCCAGCAGTGAAATTGGGGATATCCCCCAGCATTTT. Its translation is CASSEIGDIPQHF.

This clonotype showed up many times. The V gene is TRBV7-2, the J gene TRBJ2-2; D might be TRBD2 (8 bases). This CDR3 is built from 17 residues. V lost 3 bases, J lost 7 bases, and 21 bases lay in between. The germline gives CDR1 SGHTA, CDR2 FQGNSA. The CDR3 reads CASSFETSGGGGGELFF. CDR3 sequence (DNA): TGTGCCAGCAGCTTCGAAACTAGCGGAGGGGGCGGCGGGGAGCTGTTTTTT.

The genes are TRBV3-1 and TRBJ2-3; D unresolved. Between the trimmed V and J ends, which lost 3 bases and 2 bases, there was a span of 12 bases. The germline V gene encodes CDR1 LGHDT and CDR2 YNNKEL (reference sequence). This CDR3 has 15 residues. The CDR3 DNA follows: TGTGCCAGCAGCCAGACCGAAGGTTCCACAGATACGCAGTATTTT. It yields the protein CASSQTEGSTDTQYF.

This clonotype was recorded at least ten times. The chain couples TRBV20-1 to TRBJ2-1; a weak D match, TRBD1 (6 bases). V gave up 6 bases and J gave up 8 bases, with 26 bases separating them. CDR1 is DFQATT, CDR2 SNEGSKA, per germline (reference sequence). The CDR3 extends over 16 amino acids. The CDR3 nucleotides read TGCAGTGCCCCCCGCGAGACAGGCTATGTCGGGGATGAGCAGTTCTTC. Its translation is CSAPRETGYVGDEQFF.

This clonotype showed up many times. The rearrangement links TRBV14 to TRBJ2-7; D may be TRBD1 (6 bases). The CDR3 contains 13 residues. V gave up 0 bases and J gave up 4 bases, with 7 bases separating them. The germline gives CDR1 SGHDN, CDR2 FVKESK. The CDR3 DNA is TGTGCCAGCAGCCAAGAGGACAGTTACGAGCAGTACTTC. Protein: CASSQEDSYEQYF.

This clonotype was found a few times. The gene calls are TRBV6-5 and TRBJ2-4; 9 bases fit TRBD2. CDR3 size: 19 residues. V shed 8 bases and J 3 bases; nucleotides not matched to a gene: 20. Germline assignment: CDR1 MNHEY and CDR2 SVGAGI. The CDR3 bases are TGTGCCAGCCGGCCTTGGCGGGAGGGCCTAGTTTCTGACAAAAACATTCAGTACTTC. Residues: CASRPWREGLVSDKNIQYF.

The V and J genes are TRBV6-5 and TRBJ2-5; perhaps TRBD2 as D (6 bases). Germline CDR1 MNHEY, CDR2 SVGAGI. The CDR3 contains 15 residues. Trimming stripped 4 bases from V and 7 bases from J, with 19 bases between. CDR3: CASSLTSGDEATQYF. CDR3 nucleotide sequence: TGTGCCAGCAGTTTAACCTCGGGGGATGAAGCGACCCAGTACTTC.

This clonotype was detected only a few times. The chain couples TRBV18 to TRBJ1-4, with 7 bases that match TRBD1. Germline V CDR1 and CDR2: KGHSH, LQKENI. Losses at the gene ends were 8 bases for V and 2 bases for J; bases not matched to a gene: 8. The CDR3 sequence is 15 residues long. The CDR3 DNA is TGTGCCAGCGCAGTAGGGGGCGCGACTAATGAAAAACTGTTTTTT. It is translated as CASAVGGATNEKLFF.

The table lists this clonotype with many counts. The chain combines TRBV9 with TRBJ2-3; 9 bases line up with TRBD2. CDR3 length equals 15 residues. V gave up 7 bases and J gave up 6 bases; unmatched junction bases: 12. Per germline, CDR1 SGDLS and CDR2 YYNGEE. Here the CDR3 DNA reads TGTGCCAGCGGAAAAGTGGGACTAGCAAGCGATACGCAGTATTTT. This translates into CASGKVGLASDTQYF.

The rearrangement joins TRBV30 to TRBJ2-1; 7 bases fit TRBD1. J gave up 12 bases and V 0 bases, and 14 bases lay outside the gene matches. Germline V gene data show CDR1 as GTSNPN and CDR2 as SVGIG (reference sequence). The CDR3 is 15 amino acids. DNA of the CDR3: TGTGCCTGGAGTGTACCCCGACAGGGATGGGATCGGCAGTTCTTC. Translating gives CAWSVPRQGWDRQFF.

In regard to this clonotype: A much larger clone differs by one base, so this may be a read error. This is likely a read error, given that the CDR3 carries no conserved phenylalanine or tryptophan at its end. The rearrangement links TRBV7-3 to TRBJ1-6; D is ambiguous. The V end lost 4 bases, the J end lost 10 bases, and 8 bases lay between the germline ends. The length of the CDR3 is 12 residues. The germline V gene encodes CDR1 SGHTA and CDR2 FQGTGA. CDR3 sequence (DNA): TGTGCCAGCAGCTCCCCGGGATCACCCCTCCACGTT. Residues: CASSSPGSPLHV.

This clonotype was seen repeatedly, ten times or more. The chain has TRBV20-1 and TRBJ2-3, with TRBD1 identical over 7 bases. There are 16 residues in the CDR3. After removal of 5 bases from V and 1 base from J, the junction contained 12 bases not matched to a gene. CDR1 and CDR2 (germline): DFQATT, SNEGSKA (reference sequence). CDR3 protein: CSAPNIDRVRTDTQYF. The CDR3 DNA follows: TGCAGTGCTCCCAACATCGACAGGGTCCGCACAGATACGCAGTATTTT.

Turning to this clonotype: An end of the junction differs from the germline gene, which may be a read error. The J gene is TRBJ1-1, the V gene TRBV4-1, with unresolved D. The CDR3 totals 13 residues. Germline V lookup: CDR1 MGHRA, CDR2 YSYEKL. The chain's CDR3 is CAGSQGTNTEAFF. The CDR3 DNA is TGCGCCGGCAGCCAAGGCACGAACACTGAAGCTTTCTTT.

The DNA of the CDR3 is TGTGCCAGCACTCTTAGGGACTGGGCGGGAGGGGAGGTAGTAAAAGAGACCCAGTACTTC. It is translated as CASTLRDWAGGEVVKETQYF. The chain combines TRBV6-2 or TRBV6-3 with TRBJ2-5, with 9 bases that match TRBD2. The CDR3 contains 20 residues. J was trimmed by 3 bases and V by 7 bases; bases with no gene match: 24. The germline gives CDR1 MNHEY, CDR2 SVGEGT.

This clonotype was recorded at least ten times. The J gene is TRBJ1-1, the V gene TRBV14; weak D call: TRBD1 (5 bases). This CDR3 comprises 14 residues. Germline V lookup: CDR1 SGHDN, CDR2 FVKESK. The V gene lost 0 bases and the J gene lost 7 bases, with 12 bases spanning the gap. The CDR3 region has the DNA TGTGCCAGCAGCCAAGAGGGGGAGTATGGTGAAGCTTTCTTT. Its protein product is CASSQEGEYGEAFF.

With respect to this clonotype: The junction departs from germline at one end; a sequencing error may be responsible. The chain links TRBV15 to TRBJ2-7, with 7 bases matching TRBD2. The CDR3 spans 15 residues. Looked up from germline, CDR1 is LNHNV and CDR2 is YYDKDF (reference sequence). The CDR3 sequence: CAASRTREIGYEQYF. The CDR3 DNA follows: TGTGCCGCCAGCAGGACTAGAGAAATCGGGTACGAGCAGTACTTC.